The 23 T cell receptor beta chains presented below share a single source sample, sequenced in a study of blood T cell repertoires in COVID-19. Profiled with immunoSEQ multiplex PCR; TCRdb holds only in-frame clones, not every one. The sample records 100,000 or so clones, roughly 84% being singletons. Sequenced material: peripheral blood. The source of these receptors is a man between 65 and 80 years old with active or convalescent COVID-19.

This chain joins TRBV28 and TRBJ2-2; 10 bases match TRBD1. This CDR3 contains 16 residues. From germline, CDR1 is MDHEN and CDR2 SYDVKM. The V and J ends lost 6 bases and 5 bases, in that order; junction bases with no gene match: 9. The chain's CDR3 is CASRLSPGQGTGELFF. The CDR3 DNA sequence: TGTGCCAGCAGACTATCGCCGGGACAGGGGACCGGGGAGCTGTTTTTT.

The CDR3 nucleotides read TGTGCCAGTAGCCGAGGGAACACCTGGACAGGAGAGACCCAGTACTTC. Translation gives CASSRGNTWTGETQYF. V is TRBV19 and J is TRBJ2-5, with 7 bases aligning to TRBD1. The CDR3 has 16 amino acids. V lost 6 bases, J lost 4 bases, and 14 bases stayed unmatched. Looked up from germline, CDR1 is LNHDA and CDR2 is SQIVND (reference sequence).

The gene calls are TRBV6-5 and TRBJ2-5; D is perhaps TRBD1 (5 bases). The V end lost 0 bases, the J end lost 0 bases, and 11 bases lay between the germline ends. CDR1 and CDR2 from the germline V gene are MNHEY and SVGAGI. The CDR3 has 16 amino acids. The CDR3 here is CASSYSTAPNQETQYF. As DNA, the CDR3 is TGTGCCAGCAGTTACTCGACAGCACCGAACCAAGAGACCCAGTACTTC.

The CDR3 region has the DNA TGTGCCAGCAGCACGTACAGGGTGGGGGCTTTCTTT. Translated: CASSTYRVGAFF. The rearrangement joins TRBV28 to TRBJ1-1, with D tentatively TRBD1 (6 bases). The ends were cut back, 6 bases at V and 11 bases at J, with 16 bases in the middle. The CDR3 has 12 amino acids. Germline V gene lookup returns CDR1 MDHEN and CDR2 SYDVKM.

The rearrangement uses TRBV30 and TRBJ1-2, with 8 bases that match TRBD1. The V gene's germline CDR1 is GTSNPN and CDR2 SVGIG (reference sequence). Trimming took 4 bases from V and 0 from J; bases not matched to a gene: 7. CDR3 length: 15 residues. CDR3 region: CAWTGGGGANYGYTF. CDR3 DNA sequence: TGTGCCTGGACAGGGGGCGGAGGAGCTAACTATGGCTACACCTTC.

The chain employs TRBV7-8 and TRBJ1-2; perhaps TRBD1 as D (6 bases). V shed 3 bases and J shed 2 bases, with 10 bases lying between them. The CDR3 has 14 residues. Germline-derived CDR1 and CDR2 are SGHVS and FQNEAQ. CDR3 residues: CASSFPQGNYGYTF. The CDR3 bases are TGTGCCAGCAGCTTCCCGCAGGGGAACTATGGCTACACCTTC. The full variable domain, its missing parts supplied by reference TRBV7-8 and TRBJ1-2, is GAGVSQSPRYKVAKRGQDVALRCDPISGHVSLFWYQQALGQGPEFLTYFQNEAQLDKSGLPSDRFFAERPEGSVSTLKIQRTQQEDSAVYLCASSFPQGNYGYTFGSGTRLTVV.

The chain couples TRBV7-8 to TRBJ2-1; 14 nucleotides align to TRBD2. Germline V CDR1 and CDR2: SGHVS, FQNEAQ. V lost 1 base and J lost 4; bases outside the gene matches: 3. The CDR3 is 17 amino acids. The CDR3 is CASSLGRLAGGYNEQFF. CDR3 nucleotides: TGTGCCAGCAGCTTAGGCCGACTAGCGGGGGGGTACAATGAGCAGTTCTTC.

Points on this clone: The junction departs from germline at one end; a sequencing error may be responsible. The rearrangement links TRBV7-7 to TRBJ2-5, with D tentatively TRBD2 (5 bases). The germline CDR1 and CDR2 sequences are SSHAT and FNYEAQ (reference sequence). The CDR3 length is 15 residues. The CDR3, as DNA: TGTGCTAGCAGCTTAGGCCCCAGCGGACAAGAGACCCAGTACTTC. Translation gives CASSLGPSGQETQYF.

The chain links TRBV5-1 to TRBJ2-7, with 7 bases lining up with TRBD1. The CDR3 is made up of 14 amino acids. The germline gives CDR1 SGHRS, CDR2 YFSETQ. The V and J ends lost 4 bases and 3 bases, in that order; junction bases with no gene match: 7. CDR3 sequence: CASSQQGLDYEQYF. The CDR3, as DNA: TGCGCCAGCAGCCAACAGGGGCTGGACTACGAGCAGTACTTC.

This clone appeared a single time. This chain links TRBV7-2 with TRBJ2-3, with 7 positions matching TRBD2. CDR1 is SGHTA, CDR2 FQGNSA, per germline. V lost 1 base and J lost 3; bases outside the gene matches: 7. The CDR3 has 16 residues. CDR3: CASSLVGGDGTDTQYF. In DNA form, the CDR3 reads TGTGCCAGCAGCTTAGTTGGGGGGGATGGAACAGATACGCAGTATTTT.

CDR3 region: CASSMRTGGAGELFF. The CDR3 DNA sequence: TGTGCCAGTAGTATGAGGACAGGTGGGGCCGGGGAGCTGTTTTTT. This chain connects TRBV19 to TRBJ2-2; 7 positions match TRBD1. V was clipped by 3 bases and J by 6 bases; unmatched bases: 7. Per germline, CDR1 LNHDA and CDR2 SQIVND (reference sequence). CDR3 size: 15 residues.

This sequence joins TRBV7-6 and TRBJ2-3, with D possibly matching TRBD1 (6 bases). CDR3 length: 15 residues. The V and J ends lost 5 bases and 1 base respectively, with 13 bases between them. Germline CDR1 and CDR2: SGHVS and FNYEAQ. CDR3 sequence: CASSTRQAGTDTQYF. The CDR3 DNA is TGTGCCAGCAGCACCCGACAGGCAGGCACAGATACGCAGTATTTT. Drawing the rest from reference TRBV7-6 and TRBJ2-3, the complete variable domain is GAGVSQSPRYKVTKRGQDVALRCDPISGHVSLYWYRQALGQGPEFLTYFNYEAQQDKSGLPNDRFSAERPEGSISTLTIQRTEQRDSAMYRCASSTRQAGTDTQYFGPGTRLTVL.

V gene TRBV5-8 combines with J gene TRBJ2-1, with D possibly being TRBD2 (5 bases). Trimming took off 5 bases at V and 6 bases at J, with 12 bases between the two ends. CDR3 length: 13 residues. Germline CDR1 is SGHTS and CDR2 is YDEGEE. CDR3 sequence reads: CASSSGGFNEQFF. In nucleotides, the CDR3 is TGTGCCAGCAGTAGTGGAGGTTTCAATGAGCAGTTCTTC.

The CDR3: CASSPGQGRHGYTF. Here the CDR3 DNA reads TGTGCCAGCAGCCCCGGACAGGGGAGACATGGCTACACCTTC. The chain carries TRBV11-3 and TRBJ1-2; 9 nucleotides match TRBD1. The J segment lost 6 bases and the V segment lost 5 bases, leaving 7 bases of the junction unmatched. Germline loops: CDR1 SGHNT, CDR2 YENEEA. CDR3 length: 14 residues.

For the CDR3, the DNA is TGTGCCAGCAGCGTAGGCGACAGGGCCAGCTATGGCTACACCTTC. Its protein is CASSVGDRASYGYTF. This chain links TRBV9 with TRBJ1-2; 7 bases are a match to TRBD1. Germline V gene sequence: CDR1 SGDLS, CDR2 YYNGEE. With 0 bases clipped from V and 4 bases from J, the junction kept 6 bases outside the gene matches. The CDR3 is 15 residues long.

The gene calls are TRBV2 and TRBJ2-1, with D tentatively TRBD2 (7 bases). Per germline, CDR1 SNHLY and CDR2 FYNNEI. The CDR3 loop spans 14 amino acids. Deletions cut 3 bases from V and 3 bases from J, with 9 bases between. Here the CDR3 DNA reads TGTGCCAGCAGTGAGGGGGGGCTCTACAATGAGCAGTTCTTC. This encodes CASSEGGLYNEQFF.

This clone occurred once. The chain is built from TRBV12-3 or TRBV12-4 and TRBJ2-2; D possibly corresponds to TRBD1 (5 bases). V lost 6 bases and J lost 5, with 10 bases in between. CDR3 length: 13 residues. CDR3 residues: CASSWTRTGELFF. The CDR3 DNA sequence: TGTGCCAGCAGCTGGACACGAACCGGGGAGCTGTTTTTT.

This chain connects TRBV27 to TRBJ2-2; TRBD1 matches 7 bases. Trimming at V came to 2 bases and at J to 4 bases, leaving 7 bases not matched to a gene. The CDR3 is 16 amino acids. Germline values: CDR1 MNHEY, CDR2 SMNVEV (reference sequence). The CDR3 loop reads CASSLQQGLGTGELFF. CDR3 bases: TGTGCCAGCAGTTTACAACAGGGGTTAGGCACCGGGGAGCTGTTTTTT.

The chain links TRBV3-1 (or the pseudogene TRBV3-2) to TRBJ1-1; TRBD1 is a possible D gene (6 bases). The V end lost 2 bases, the J end lost 2 bases, and 12 bases lay between the germline ends. CDR3 length: 15 amino acids. Germline V gives CDR1 LGHDT, CDR2 YNNKEL (reference sequence). CDR3 in DNA: TGTGCCAGCAGCCAACTCCGGACAGCCAACACTGAAGCTTTCTTT. Protein sequence: CASSQLRTANTEAFF.

This clone turned up a few times. CDR3 loop: CASSFSRTGGYNSPLHF. CDR3 coding DNA: TGTGCCAGCAGTTTCTCTCGGACAGGGGGCTACAATTCACCCCTCCACTTT. V usage is TRBV28 and J usage is TRBJ1-6; 11 positions agree with TRBD1. The germline CDR1 and CDR2 sequences are MDHEN and SYDVKM. This CDR3 is built from 17 residues. Trimming removed 3 bases from V and 7 bases from J; junction bases left unmatched: 8.

The chain couples TRBV6-4 to TRBJ1-5; no definite D call. CDR1 MRHNA and CDR2 SNTAGT come from the germline V gene. CDR3 length: 12 residues. Trimming stripped 6 bases from V and 5 bases from J, with 8 bases between. DNA for the CDR3: TGTGCCAGCAGACAGAACCATCAGCCCCAGCATTTT. Its translation is CASRQNHQPQHF.

The genes are TRBV18 and TRBJ1-6, with a weak D call TRBD1 (6 bases). Per the germline V gene, CDR1 is KGHSH and CDR2 is LQKENI. The CDR3 is 13 residues long. V lost 6 bases and J 8 bases, leaving 11 bases between the germline ends. This chain's CDR3 is CASSEQGDSPLHF. DNA for the CDR3: TGTGCCAGCTCTGAACAGGGAGATTCACCCCTCCACTTT.

The chain recombines TRBV28 with TRBJ1-1; D is perhaps TRBD1 (6 bases). The CDR3 runs to 15 residues. The germline V gene encodes CDR1 MDHEN and CDR2 SYDVKM. Trimming removed 6 bases at V and 0 bases at J, with 14 bases between. This chain's CDR3 is CASRTTGRMNTEAFF. As DNA, the CDR3 is TGTGCCAGCAGAACGACAGGACGCATGAACACTGAAGCTTTCTTT.